Sequencing of this TCR beta chain was carried out in a study of T cell responses to AZD1222 COVID-19 vaccine. Study-wide context: Pooling covered second doses at about 4 or about 12 weeks. General study results and limits: Reports indicate that nearly half of spike-specific TCRs are directed at unmutated variant regions. Females outnumbered males among donors, who were mostly white British; clonal diversity was possibly underestimated.

The CDR3 loop spans 14 amino acids. Germline CDR1 reads GTSNPN; CDR2 reads SVGIG (reference sequence). The germline V and J ends were trimmed by 0 bases and 0 bases, with 9 bases remaining between them. Using immunoSEQ multiplex PCR, the repertoire was profiled, and TCRdb retains in-frame clones only, with some absent. The top ten clones hold 3% to 3.5% of a sample with about 140,000 clones, about 92% of them seen once. A word on this clone: The antigen is not known.

This receptor was obtained from an adult in good health. The specimen was peripheral blood, collected on day 0 of AZD1222 vaccination. V usage is TRBV30 and J usage is TRBJ2-7; D is unresolved. This CDR3 reads CAWSVGASSYEQYF. DNA of the CDR3: TGTGCCTGGAGTGTAGGTGCCAGCTCCTACGAGCAGTACTTC.